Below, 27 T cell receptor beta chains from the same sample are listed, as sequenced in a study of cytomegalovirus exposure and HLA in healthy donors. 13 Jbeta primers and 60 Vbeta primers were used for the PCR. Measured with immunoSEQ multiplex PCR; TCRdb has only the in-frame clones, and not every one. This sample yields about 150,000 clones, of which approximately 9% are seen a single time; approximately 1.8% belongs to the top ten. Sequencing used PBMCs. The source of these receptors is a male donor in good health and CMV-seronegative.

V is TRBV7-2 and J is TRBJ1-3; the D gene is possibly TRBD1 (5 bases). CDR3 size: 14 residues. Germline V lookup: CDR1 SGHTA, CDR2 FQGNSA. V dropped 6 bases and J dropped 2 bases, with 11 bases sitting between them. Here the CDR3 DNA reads TGTGCCAGCAGACAAGGAGGGGCTGGAAACACCATATATTTT. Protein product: CASRQGGAGNTIYF.

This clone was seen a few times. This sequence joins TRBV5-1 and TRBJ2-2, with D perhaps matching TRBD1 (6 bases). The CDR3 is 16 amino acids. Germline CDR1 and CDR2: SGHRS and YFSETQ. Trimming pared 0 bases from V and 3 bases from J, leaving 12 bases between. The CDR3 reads CASSLAVRGDTGELFF. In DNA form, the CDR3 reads TGCGCCAGCAGCTTGGCCGTCAGGGGTGACACCGGGGAGCTGTTTTTT.

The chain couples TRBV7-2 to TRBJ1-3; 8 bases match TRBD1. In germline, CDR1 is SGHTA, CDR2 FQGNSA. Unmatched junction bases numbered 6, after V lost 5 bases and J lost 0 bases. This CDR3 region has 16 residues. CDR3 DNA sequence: TGTGCCAGCAGCCGTCGGGACAGGAGCTCTGGAAACACCATATATTTT. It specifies CASSRRDRSSGNTIYF.

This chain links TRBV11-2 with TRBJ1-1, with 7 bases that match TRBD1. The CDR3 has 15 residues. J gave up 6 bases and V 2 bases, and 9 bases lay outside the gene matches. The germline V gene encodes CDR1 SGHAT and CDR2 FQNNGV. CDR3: CASSLISGRGAEAFF. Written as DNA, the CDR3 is TGTGCCAGCAGCTTAATCAGCGGCAGGGGGGCTGAAGCTTTCTTT.

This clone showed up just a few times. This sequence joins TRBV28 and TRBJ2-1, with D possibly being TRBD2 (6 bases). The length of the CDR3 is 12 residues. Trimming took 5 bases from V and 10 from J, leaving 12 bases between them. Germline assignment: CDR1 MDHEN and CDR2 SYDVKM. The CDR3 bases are TGTGCCAGCAGTCCCTCGGGACTGGAGCAGTTCTTC. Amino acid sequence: CASSPSGLEQFF. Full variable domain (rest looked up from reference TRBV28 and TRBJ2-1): DVKVTQSSRYLVKRTGEKVFLECVQDMDHENMFWYRQDPGLGLRLIYFSYDVKMKEKGDIPEGYSVSREKKERFSLILESASTNQTSMYLCASSPSGLEQFFGPGTRLTVL.

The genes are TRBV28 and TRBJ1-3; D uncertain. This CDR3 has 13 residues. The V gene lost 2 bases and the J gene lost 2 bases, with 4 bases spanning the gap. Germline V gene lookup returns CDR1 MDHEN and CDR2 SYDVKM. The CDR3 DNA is TGTGCCAGCAGTTTAGGAGCTGGAAACACCATATATTTT. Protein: CASSLGAGNTIYF.

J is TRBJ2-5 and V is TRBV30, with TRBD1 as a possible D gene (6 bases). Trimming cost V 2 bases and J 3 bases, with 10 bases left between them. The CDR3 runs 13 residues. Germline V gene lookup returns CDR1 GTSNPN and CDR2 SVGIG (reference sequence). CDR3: CAWSMGAKETQYF. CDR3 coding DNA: TGTGCCTGGAGTATGGGGGCGAAAGAGACCCAGTACTTC.

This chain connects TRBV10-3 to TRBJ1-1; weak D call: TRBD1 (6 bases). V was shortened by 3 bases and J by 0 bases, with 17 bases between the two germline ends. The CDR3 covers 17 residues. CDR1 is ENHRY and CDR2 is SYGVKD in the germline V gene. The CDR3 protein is CAISDQRTGLMNTEAFF. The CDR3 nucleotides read TGTGCCATCAGTGATCAGAGAACAGGGCTAATGAACACTGAAGCTTTCTTT.

The CDR3 is CASSLNPQPDGTQYF. Written as DNA, the CDR3 is TGCGCCAGCAGCTTGAATCCACAGCCTGACGGGACCCAGTACTTC. The rearrangement joins TRBV5-1 to TRBJ2-5; D unclear. The CDR3 has 15 residues. Germline V gene data show CDR1 as SGHRS and CDR2 as YFSETQ. V lost 1 base and J lost 7, with 17 bases in between.

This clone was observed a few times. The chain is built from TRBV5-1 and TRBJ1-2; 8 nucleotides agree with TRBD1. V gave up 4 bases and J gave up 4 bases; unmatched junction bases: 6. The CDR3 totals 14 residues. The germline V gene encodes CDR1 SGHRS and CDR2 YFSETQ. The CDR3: CASSQDRASYGYTF. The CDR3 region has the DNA TGCGCCAGCAGCCAGGACAGGGCTTCCTATGGCTACACCTTC.

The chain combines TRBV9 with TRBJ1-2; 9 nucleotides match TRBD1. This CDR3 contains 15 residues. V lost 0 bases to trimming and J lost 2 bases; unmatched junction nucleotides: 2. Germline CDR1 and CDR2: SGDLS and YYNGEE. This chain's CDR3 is CASSVEDRGNYGYTF. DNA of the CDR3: TGTGCCAGCAGCGTAGAGGACAGGGGAAACTATGGCTACACCTTC. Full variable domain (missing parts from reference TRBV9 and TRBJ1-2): DSGVTQTPKHLITATGQRVTLRCSPRSGDLSVYWYQQSLDQGLQFLIQYYNGEERAKGNILERFSAQQFPDLHSELNLSSLELGDSALYFCASSVEDRGNYGYTFGSGTRLTVV.

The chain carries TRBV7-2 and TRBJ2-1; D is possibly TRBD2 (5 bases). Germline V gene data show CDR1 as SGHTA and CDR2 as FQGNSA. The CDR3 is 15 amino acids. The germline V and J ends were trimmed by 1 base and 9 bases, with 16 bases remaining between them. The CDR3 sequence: CASSLGLALLSEQFF. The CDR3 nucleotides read TGTGCCAGCAGCTTAGGGCTAGCTCTTCTGTCTGAGCAGTTCTTC.

Here the CDR3 reads CSGLTASGNTIYF. CDR3 nucleotides: TGCAGCGGCCTCACAGCCTCTGGAAACACCATATATTTT. The chain couples TRBV29-1 to TRBJ1-3; D call uncertain. The CDR3 runs 13 residues. The germline CDR1 and CDR2 sequences are SQVTM and ANQGSEA. Trimming took 7 bases from V and 0 from J, leaving 10 bases between them.

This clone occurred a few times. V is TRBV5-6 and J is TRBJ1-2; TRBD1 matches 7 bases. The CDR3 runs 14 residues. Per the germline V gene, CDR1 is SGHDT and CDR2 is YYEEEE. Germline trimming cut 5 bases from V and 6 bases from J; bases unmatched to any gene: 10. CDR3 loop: CASSPTGASDGYTF. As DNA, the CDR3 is TGTGCCAGCAGTCCAACAGGGGCGAGCGATGGCTACACCTTC.

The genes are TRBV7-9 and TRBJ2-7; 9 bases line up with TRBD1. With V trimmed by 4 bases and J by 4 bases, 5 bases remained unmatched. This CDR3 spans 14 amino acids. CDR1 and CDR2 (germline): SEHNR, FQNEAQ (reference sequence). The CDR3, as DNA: TGTGCCAGCAGCTCAGGGACAGGGATGTACGAGCAGTACTTC. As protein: CASSSGTGMYEQYF.

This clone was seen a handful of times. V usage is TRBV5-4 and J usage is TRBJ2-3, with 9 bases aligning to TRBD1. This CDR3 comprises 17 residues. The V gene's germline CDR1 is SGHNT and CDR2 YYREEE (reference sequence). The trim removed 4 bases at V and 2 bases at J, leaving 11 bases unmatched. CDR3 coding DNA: TGTGCCAGCAGCCCTCCACAGGGGGCTGCCCTCACAGATACGCAGTATTTT. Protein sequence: CASSPPQGAALTDTQYF. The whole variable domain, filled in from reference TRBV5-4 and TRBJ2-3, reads ETGVTQSPTHLIKTRGQQVTLRCSSQSGHNTVSWYQQALGQGPQFIFQYYREEENGRGNFPPRFSGLQFPNYSSELNVNALELDDSALYLCASSPPQGAALTDTQYFGPGTRLTVL.

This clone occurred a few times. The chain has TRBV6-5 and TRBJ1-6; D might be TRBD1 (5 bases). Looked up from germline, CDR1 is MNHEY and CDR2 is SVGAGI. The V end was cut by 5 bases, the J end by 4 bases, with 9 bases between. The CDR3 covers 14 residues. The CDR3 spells CASSPQVYNSPLHF. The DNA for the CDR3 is TGTGCCAGCAGTCCACAGGTGTATAATTCACCCCTCCACTTT.

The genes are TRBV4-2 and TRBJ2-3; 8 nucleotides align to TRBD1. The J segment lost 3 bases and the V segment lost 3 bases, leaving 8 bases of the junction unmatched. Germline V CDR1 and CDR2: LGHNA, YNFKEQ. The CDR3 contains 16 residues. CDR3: CASSQKQGDETDTQYF. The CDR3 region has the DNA TGTGCCAGCAGCCAGAAACAGGGGGATGAGACAGATACGCAGTATTTT.

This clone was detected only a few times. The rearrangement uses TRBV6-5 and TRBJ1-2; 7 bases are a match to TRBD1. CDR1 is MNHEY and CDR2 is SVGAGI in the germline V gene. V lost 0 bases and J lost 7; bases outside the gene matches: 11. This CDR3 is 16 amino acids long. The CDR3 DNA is TGTGCCAGCAGTTACTCGGCTGGACAGGCTGGGCTTGGCTACACCTTC. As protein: CASSYSAGQAGLGYTF.

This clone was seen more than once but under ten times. CDR3 sequence (DNA): TGTGCCAGCAGCAGGGACAGAAGAGATGGGATTTTAAACGAGCAGTACTTC. Translating it yields CASSRDRRDGILNEQYF. The rearrangement joins TRBV21-1 to TRBJ2-7; TRBD1, as called in the table, went unchecked against the DNA. TRBV21-1 is given as a pseudogene. The CDR3 spans 17 residues.

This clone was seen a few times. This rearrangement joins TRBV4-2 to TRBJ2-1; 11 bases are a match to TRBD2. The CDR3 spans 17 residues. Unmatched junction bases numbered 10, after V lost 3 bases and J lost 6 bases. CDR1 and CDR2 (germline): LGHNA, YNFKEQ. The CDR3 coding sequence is TGTGCCAGCAGCCATGGGTTAGCGGGGGGGCATAGCAATGAGCAGTTCTTC. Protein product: CASSHGLAGGHSNEQFF.

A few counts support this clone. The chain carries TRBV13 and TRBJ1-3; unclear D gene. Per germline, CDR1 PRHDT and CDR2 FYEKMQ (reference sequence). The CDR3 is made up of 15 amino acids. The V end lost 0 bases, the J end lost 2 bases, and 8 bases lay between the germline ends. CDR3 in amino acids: CASSLGYRAGNTIYF. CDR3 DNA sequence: TGTGCCAGCAGCTTAGGCTACAGAGCTGGAAACACCATATATTTT.

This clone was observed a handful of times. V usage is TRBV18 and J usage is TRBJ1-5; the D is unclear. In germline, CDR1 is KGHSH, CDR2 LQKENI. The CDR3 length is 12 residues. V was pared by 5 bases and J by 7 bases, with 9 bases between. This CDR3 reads CASSATNQPQHF. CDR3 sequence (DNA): TGTGCCAGCTCAGCGACAAACCAGCCCCAGCATTTT.

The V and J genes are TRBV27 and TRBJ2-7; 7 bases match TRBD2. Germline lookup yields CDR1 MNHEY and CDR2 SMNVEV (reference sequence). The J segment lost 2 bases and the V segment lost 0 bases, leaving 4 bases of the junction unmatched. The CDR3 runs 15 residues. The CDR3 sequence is CASSLSATSTYEQYF. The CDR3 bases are TGTGCCAGCAGTTTATCTGCGACTAGCACCTACGAGCAGTACTTC.

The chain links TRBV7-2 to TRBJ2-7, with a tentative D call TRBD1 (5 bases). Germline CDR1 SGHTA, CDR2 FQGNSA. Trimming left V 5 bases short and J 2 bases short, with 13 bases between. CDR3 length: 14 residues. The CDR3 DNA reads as TGTGCCAGCAGCCGGTGGGGCGCTACCTACGAGCAGTACTTC. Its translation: CASSRWGATYEQYF.

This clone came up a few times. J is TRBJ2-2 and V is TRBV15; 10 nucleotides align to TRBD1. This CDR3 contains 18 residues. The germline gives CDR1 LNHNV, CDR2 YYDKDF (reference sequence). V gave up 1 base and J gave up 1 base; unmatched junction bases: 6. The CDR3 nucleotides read TGTGCCACCAGCAGAGCCGGGACAGGGGACCTGAACACCGGGGAGCTGTTTTTT. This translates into CATSRAGTGDLNTGELFF.

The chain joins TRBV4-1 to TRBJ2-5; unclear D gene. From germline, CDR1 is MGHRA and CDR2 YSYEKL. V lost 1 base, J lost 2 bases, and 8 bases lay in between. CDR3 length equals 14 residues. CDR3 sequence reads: CASSQGARQETQYF. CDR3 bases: TGCGCCAGCAGCCAAGGCGCGCGGCAAGAGACCCAGTACTTC.